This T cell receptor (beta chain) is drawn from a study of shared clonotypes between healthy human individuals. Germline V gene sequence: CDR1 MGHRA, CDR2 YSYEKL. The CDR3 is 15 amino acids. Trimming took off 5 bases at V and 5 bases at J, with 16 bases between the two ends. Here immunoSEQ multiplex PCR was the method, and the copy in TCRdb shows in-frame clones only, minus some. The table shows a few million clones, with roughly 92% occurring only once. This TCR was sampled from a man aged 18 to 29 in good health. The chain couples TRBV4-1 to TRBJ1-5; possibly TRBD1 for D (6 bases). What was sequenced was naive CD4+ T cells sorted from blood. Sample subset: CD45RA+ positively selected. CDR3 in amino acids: CASSSDSYGDQPQHF. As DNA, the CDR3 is TGCGCCAGCAGCTCGGACAGTTACGGTGATCAGCCCCAGCATTTT.